The clone carrying this T cell receptor beta chain was detected many times. The data derive from a study of neurological immune-mediated disorders. TCRdb recomputed calls from the 5' RACE reads with MiXCR, one row per CDR3 protein. The sample has 120,000 or so distinct CDR3 sequences; roughly 3.2% are singletons. The source of this sequence is a woman in her twenties or thirties with multiple sclerosis. Source material: PBMCs.

The CDR3 sequence is CASSSGTGRNNEQFF. The CDR3 nucleotides are TGTGCCAGCAGCTCGGGGACAGGGAGGAACAATGAGCAGTTCTTC. The V call is TRBV7-6, the J call TRBJ2-1; 9 nucleotides agree with TRBD1. The CDR3 sequence is 15 residues long. In germline, CDR1 is SGHVS, CDR2 FNYEAQ. V lost 4 bases and J lost 5; bases outside the gene matches: 6.